This passage covers 10 T cell receptor beta chains from one sample sequenced in a study of blood T cell repertoires in COVID-19. The table came from immunoSEQ multiplex PCR; TCRdb's copy has only in-frame clones and leaves some out. The repertoire holds tens of thousands of clones, with roughly 80% as singletons. The sequencing sample was made of peripheral blood. Receptors were obtained from a man aged 45 to 65 with COVID-19, enrolled during active disease.

The count of this clone is one. The chain employs TRBV5-1 and TRBJ1-4; D is ambiguous. In germline, CDR1 is SGHRS, CDR2 YFSETQ. The CDR3 contains 16 residues. V was cut by 5 bases and J by 7 bases, with 21 bases left in between. This chain's CDR3 is CASRPDESPSSEKLFF. The CDR3 bases are TGCGCCAGCAGACCGGACGAATCCCCTAGCAGTGAAAAACTGTTTTTT. The full variable domain, rest sourced from reference TRBV5-1 and TRBJ1-4, is KAGVTQTPRYLIKTRGQQVTLSCSPISGHRSVSWYQQTPGQGLQFLFEYFSETQRNKGNFPGRFSGRQFSNSRSEMNVSTLELGDSALYLCASRPDESPSSEKLFFGSGTQLSVL.

The chain recombines TRBV11-2 with TRBJ2-7; 7 bases agree with TRBD1. Trimming at V came to 1 base and at J to 2 bases, leaving 5 bases not matched to a gene. Germline V gene sequence: CDR1 SGHAT, CDR2 FQNNGV. This CDR3 comprises 15 residues. As DNA, the CDR3 is TGTGCCAGCAGCTTAGGGACAGGTCAGGCCTACGAGCAGTACTTC. It yields the protein CASSLGTGQAYEQYF.

The V and J genes are TRBV13 and TRBJ1-2; 7 bases fit TRBD1. The J segment lost 8 bases and the V segment lost 0 bases, leaving 3 bases of the junction unmatched. CDR3 length: 13 residues. Germline V CDR1 and CDR2: PRHDT, FYEKMQ (reference sequence). CDR3 region: CASSLGQGKGYTF. The CDR3 DNA sequence: TGTGCCAGCAGCTTAGGACAGGGGAAGGGCTACACCTTC.

The sample holds a few counts of this clone. The gene calls are TRBV7-9 and TRBJ1-2, with TRBD1 matching over 8 bases. V was clipped by 5 bases and J by 8 bases; unmatched bases: 16. This CDR3 comprises 16 residues. CDR1 SEHNR and CDR2 FQNEAQ come from the germline V gene (reference sequence). The CDR3 DNA is TGTGCCAGCAGCCACGGACAGGGAGCCCTTAAGGGGGGCTACACCTTC. Protein: CASSHGQGALKGGYTF.

The chain has TRBV10-1 and TRBJ1-2, with D hard to call. The germline CDR1 and CDR2 sequences are WNHNN and SYGVQD (reference sequence). The CDR3 runs to 14 residues. V was trimmed by 3 bases and J by 4 bases, leaving 12 bases between them. The CDR3 is CASSEKPSSYGYTF. The CDR3 nucleotides are TGCGCCAGCAGTGAAAAGCCCTCGAGCTATGGCTACACCTTC.

The chain combines TRBV28 with TRBJ1-1, with D possibly matching TRBD1 (6 bases). The CDR3 is 14 amino acids. Germline CDR1 is MDHEN and CDR2 is SYDVKM. Deletions cut 6 bases from V and 4 bases from J, with 15 bases between. The CDR3 is CASSSPGRGTEAFF. The CDR3 DNA follows: TGTGCCAGCAGCTCCCCCGGCAGGGGCACTGAAGCTTTCTTT.

This clone was seen once. This sequence joins TRBV3-1 (or the pseudogene TRBV3-2) and TRBJ2-3, with TRBD2 matching over 9 bases. The CDR3 spans 15 residues. CDR1 is LGHDT, CDR2 YNNKEL, per germline (reference sequence). After removal of 6 bases from V and 6 bases from J, the junction contained 10 bases not matched to a gene. The chain's CDR3 is CASRDSSGVGDTQYF. The CDR3 DNA follows: TGTGCCAGCAGGGATTCTAGCGGGGTCGGGGATACGCAGTATTTT.

V usage is TRBV19 and J usage is TRBJ1-2; TRBD1 might be the D (5 bases). CDR3 length equals 12 residues. V was clipped by 6 bases and J by 6 bases, with 11 bases between them. The V gene's germline CDR1 is LNHDA and CDR2 SQIVND (reference sequence). CDR3 sequence reads: CASSYNRHGYTF. CDR3 coding DNA: TGTGCCAGTAGCTATAACAGGCATGGCTACACCTTC.

This clone appeared once. This chain uses TRBV9 with TRBJ2-7; D is possibly TRBD1 (5 bases). Per germline, CDR1 SGDLS and CDR2 YYNGEE. The V end was cut by 2 bases, the J end by 6 bases, with 12 bases between. CDR3 size: 13 residues. CDR3 bases: TGTGCCAGCAGCGTTTCGACAGTCTCCGAGCAGTACTTC. Its translation: CASSVSTVSEQYF.

This rearrangement joins TRBV5-6 to TRBJ2-7; 7 nucleotides match TRBD2. This CDR3 spans 15 amino acids. Germline CDR1 SGHDT, CDR2 YYEEEE. V gave up 0 bases and J gave up 3 bases; unmatched junction bases: 6. The CDR3 loop is CASSLVSGGDYEQYF. In DNA form, the CDR3 reads TGTGCCAGCAGCTTGGTCTCTGGGGGGGACTACGAGCAGTACTTC. The full variable domain, with the rest looked up from reference TRBV5-6 and TRBJ2-7, is DAGVTQSPTHLIKTRGQQVTLRCSPKSGHDTVSWYQQALGQGPQFIFQYYEEEERQRGNFPDRFSGHQFPNYSSELNVNALLLGDSALYLCASSLVSGGDYEQYFGPGTRLTVT.